In its sample, the clone carrying this T cell receptor beta chain was seen many times. The data belong to a study of T cell repertoires in cytomegalovirus infection. This CDR3 has 15 amino acids. V lost 5 bases to trimming and J lost 12 bases, with 23 bases between them. CDR1 and CDR2 from the germline V gene are SGHTA and FQGNSA. TCRdb reprocessed the reads with MiXCR, giving one entry per CDR3 protein. The repertoire consists of hundreds of thousands of distinct CDR3 sequences, with 17% occurring once and the leading ten covering 12%. The J gene is TRBJ2-1, the V gene TRBV7-2; either TRBD1 or TRBD2 may supply D (5 bases each). The specimen was PBMCs. The TCR sequence derives from a human donor in good health (CMV status not recorded). Some clones in this sample may be carry-over from other donors' samples. The CDR3 DNA reads as TGTGCCAGCAGCGGATATAAAGGGCCGTCTGGGGGGCAGTTCTTC. Its protein product is CASSGYKGPSGGQFF. The full variable domain, rest sourced from reference TRBV7-2 and TRBJ2-1, is GAGVSQSPSNKVTEKGKDVELRCDPISGHTALYWYRQSLGQGLEFLIYFQGNSAPDKSGLPSDRFSAERTGGSVSTLTIQRTQQEDSAVYLCASSGYKGPSGGQFFGPGTRLTVL.